These 9 T cell receptor beta chains were sequenced from one sample in a study of blood T cell repertoires in COVID-19. TCRdb's table, derived via immunoSEQ multiplex PCR, lists solely in-frame clones and lacks some. The sample gives about 240,000 clones, 83% of which show up once; around 5.9% is in the top ten. Material: peripheral blood. The receptors shown here come from a human donor in a cohort sampled during active COVID-19.

This chain links TRBV4-1 with TRBJ1-5; D is perhaps TRBD1 (5 bases). This CDR3 spans 16 amino acids. CDR1 and CDR2 (germline): MGHRA, YSYEKL. Trimming left V 1 base short and J 2 bases short, with 12 bases between. The CDR3 nucleotides are TGCGCCAGCAGCCAAGCAGGCAGGGCGGGCAATCAGCCCCAGCATTTT. Translating it yields CASSQAGRAGNQPQHF.

V and J are TRBV28 and TRBJ1-4, with 7 nucleotides matching TRBD1. This CDR3 comprises 14 residues. Unmatched junction bases numbered 9, after V lost 6 bases and J lost 8 bases. Germline V gene sequence: CDR1 MDHEN, CDR2 SYDVKM. CDR3 protein: CASRIQGPLEKLFF. The CDR3, as DNA: TGTGCCAGCAGAATACAGGGGCCCCTAGAAAAACTGTTTTTT.

This clone was recorded only once. J is TRBJ1-6 and V is TRBV12-3 or TRBV12-4; D uncertain. V lost 5 bases and J 8 bases, leaving 10 bases between the germline ends. The CDR3 contains 13 residues. In nucleotides, the CDR3 is TGTGCCAGCAGTACTGAAACCCATTCACCCCTCCACTTT. This gives the protein CASSTETHSPLHF.

The rearrangement uses TRBV4-1 and TRBJ1-5; D is ambiguous. The CDR3 runs to 18 residues. The V gene's germline CDR1 is MGHRA and CDR2 YSYEKL. Trimming cost V 0 bases and J 5 bases, with 20 bases left between them. The CDR3 reads CASSQDLFWRNADQPQHF. In DNA, the CDR3 is TGCGCCAGCAGCCAAGATCTCTTCTGGCGGAATGCGGATCAGCCCCAGCATTTT.

This clone was seen once. J is TRBJ2-5 and V is TRBV10-3; the match to TRBD2 covers 8 bases. Losses at the gene ends were 6 bases for V and 1 base for J; bases not matched to a gene: 7. The CDR3 is made up of 15 amino acids. Germline V lookup: CDR1 ENHRY, CDR2 SYGVKD. The CDR3 DNA is TGTGCCATCAGGGATAGCGGGGCCCCCCAAGAGACCCAGTACTTC. Its translation: CAIRDSGAPQETQYF.

This rearrangement joins TRBV2 to TRBJ2-1; 11 bases fit TRBD1. The trim removed 1 base at V and 7 bases at J, leaving 3 bases unmatched. Per the germline V gene, CDR1 is SNHLY and CDR2 is FYNNEI. This CDR3 contains 15 residues. CDR3 loop: CASSEGTGGWNEQFF. As DNA, the CDR3 is TGTGCCAGCAGTGAAGGGACAGGGGGCTGGAATGAGCAGTTCTTC.

V and J are TRBV12-3 or TRBV12-4 and TRBJ2-7, with D possibly TRBD1 on 5 matching bases. This CDR3 spans 12 amino acids. V lost 6 bases, J lost 4 bases, and 10 bases lay in between. The CDR3 coding sequence is TGTGCCAGCAGCGACAGAAAATACGAGCAGTACTTC. Protein product: CASSDRKYEQYF.

V gene TRBV5-4 combines with J gene TRBJ2-2; 8 bases are a match to TRBD1. This CDR3 contains 14 residues. The germline CDR1 and CDR2 sequences are SGHNT and YYREEE (reference sequence). Germline trimming cut 3 bases from V and 4 bases from J; bases unmatched to any gene: 2. The DNA for the CDR3 is TGTGCCAGCAGCTCGGGACAGGCCACCGGGGAGCTGTTTTTT. Protein product: CASSSGQATGELFF.

The chain carries TRBV6-5 and TRBJ1-6, with 11 bases lining up with TRBD1. The CDR3 consists of 15 residues. J lost 12 bases, V lost 5 bases, and 9 bases had no gene match. From germline, CDR1 is MNHEY and CDR2 SVGAGI. The CDR3 DNA sequence: TGTGCCAGCAGTAGGACAGGGGGCGATCGTTTACCCCTCCACTTT. Translated: CASSRTGGDRLPLHF.